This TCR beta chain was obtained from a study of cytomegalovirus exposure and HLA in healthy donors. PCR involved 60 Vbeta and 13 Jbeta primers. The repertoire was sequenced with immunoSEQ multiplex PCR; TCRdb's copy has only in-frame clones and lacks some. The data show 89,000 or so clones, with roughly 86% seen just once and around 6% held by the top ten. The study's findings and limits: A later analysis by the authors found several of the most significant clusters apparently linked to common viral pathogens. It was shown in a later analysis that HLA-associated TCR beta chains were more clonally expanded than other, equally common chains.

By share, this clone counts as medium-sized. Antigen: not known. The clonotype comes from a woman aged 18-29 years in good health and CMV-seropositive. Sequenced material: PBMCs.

This CDR3 reads CASSLRSSGKYNEQFF. CDR3 DNA sequence: TGTGCCAGCAGCTTGAGGTCTAGCGGAAAATACAATGAGCAGTTCTTC. This rearrangement joins TRBV5-6 to TRBJ2-1, with 7 nucleotides matching TRBD2. The CDR3 spans 16 residues. Germline CDR1 SGHDT, CDR2 YYEEEE. V lost 1 base to trimming and J lost 4 bases; unmatched junction nucleotides: 8.